Listed here are 25 T cell receptor beta chains from one sample, sequenced in a study of blood T cells in healthy people across ages. A second PCR of roughly 7 to 11 cycles used a sample-barcoded 5' primer and a J-beta primer mix. TCRdb reanalysed the 5' RACE reads using MiXCR and keeps one entry per CDR3 protein. The sample has over 500,000 distinct CDR3 sequences; 40% to 65% are singletons. The sequenced sample was blood. These TCRs come from a woman over 75 in good health.

This clonotype was detected many times. This chain joins TRBV7-9 and TRBJ2-3; D remains unclear. Per the germline V gene, CDR1 is SEHNR and CDR2 is FQNEAQ (reference sequence). Trimming removed 5 bases from V and 7 bases from J, with 19 bases in between. This CDR3 is built from 15 residues. In DNA, the CDR3 is TGTGCCAGCAGCCCTATAGGCCCGACGACAAATACGCAGTATTTT. Protein: CASSPIGPTTNTQYF.

The chain links TRBV12-3 or TRBV12-4 to TRBJ2-2; TRBD1 matches 8 bases. The CDR3 has 16 amino acids. Trimming took 4 bases from V and 3 from J; bases not matched to a gene: 7. DNA of the CDR3: TGTGCCAGCAGTTCGCTGACAGGGGTAGACACCGGGGAGCTGTTTTTT. Amino acid sequence: CASSSLTGVDTGELFF.

The chain employs TRBV29-1 and TRBJ2-7, with 8 bases fitting TRBD2. The DNA end favors TRBJ2-5, so the J call may be wrong. In germline, CDR1 is SQVTM, CDR2 ANQGSEA. This CDR3 contains 12 residues. The CDR3 DNA reads TGCAGCTGCTATAGCGGGGAAGAGACCCAGTACTTC. Protein: CSCYSGEETQYF.

The chain recombines TRBV20-1 with TRBJ2-1; no definite D call. The length of the CDR3 is 16 residues. Germline V gene lookup returns CDR1 DFQATT and CDR2 SNEGSKA (reference sequence). The V end was cut by 2 bases, the J end by 0 bases, with 14 bases between. Written as DNA, the CDR3 is TGCAGTGCTAGATTCCCAGTTAGAAGCTCCTACAATGAGCAGTTCTTC. Translation gives CSARFPVRSSYNEQFF.

This rearrangement joins TRBV11-2 to TRBJ2-3; D may be TRBD1 (5 bases). In germline, CDR1 is SGHAT, CDR2 FQNNGV. CDR3 length: 15 amino acids. Trimming pared 2 bases from V and 6 bases from J, leaving 15 bases between. DNA of the CDR3: TGTGCCAGCAGCTTATCTCAAGGGGCATCCGATACGCAGTATTTT. It specifies CASSLSQGASDTQYF.

There are many counts of this clonotype. J is TRBJ2-3 and V is TRBV11-1; no clear D gene. Looked up from germline, CDR1 is SGHAT and CDR2 is FQDESV (reference sequence). V was shortened by 5 bases and J by 6 bases, with 21 bases between the two germline ends. The CDR3 runs 16 residues. The DNA of the CDR3 is TGTGCCAGCAGCGTGGAAAGTGGGTCGGGTGTTGATACGCAGTATTTT. This translates into CASSVESGSGVDTQYF.

With respect to this clonotype: This may come from a read error, since a much larger clone is one base off. The chain carries TRBV7-9 and TRBJ2-3; D perhaps matches TRBD2 (6 bases). Germline V gene data show CDR1 as SEHNR and CDR2 as FQNEAQ (reference sequence). The CDR3 totals 15 residues. The CDR3 protein is CTSSYERAYTDTQYF. The DNA of the CDR3 is TGTACCAGCAGCTACGAGCGGGCCTACACAGATACGCAGTATTTT. The full variable domain, in which reference TRBV7-9 and TRBJ2-3 provide the parts outside the CDR3, is DTGVSQNPRHKITKRGQNVTFRCDPISEHNRLYWYRQTLGQGPEFLTYFQNEAQLEKSRLLSDRFSAERPKGSFSTLEIQRTEQGDSAMYLCTSSYERAYTDTQYFGPGTRLTVL.

This clonotype was recorded at least ten times. The chain is built from TRBV27 and TRBJ1-6; weak D call: TRBD1 (6 bases). The V gene lost 7 bases and the J gene lost 8 bases, with 12 bases spanning the gap. The CDR3 is 13 amino acids. Germline loops: CDR1 MNHEY, CDR2 SMNVEV (reference sequence). The chain's CDR3 is CASKFRGDSPLHF. The CDR3 DNA follows: TGTGCCAGCAAGTTCAGGGGAGATTCACCCCTCCACTTT.

The chain has TRBV5-1 and TRBJ2-7; D gene uncertain. The last part of the DNA fits TRBJ2-5 better; the J call may be wrong. The CDR3 contains 15 residues. Per the germline V gene, CDR1 is SGHRS and CDR2 is YFSETQ. CDR3 amino acids: CASSLAGRRQETQYF. The CDR3 region has the DNA TGCGCCAGCAGCTTGGCGGGTAGACGCCAAGAGACCCAGTACTTC.

This clonotype was observed a handful of times. The chain recombines TRBV27 with TRBJ1-1; 7 nucleotides align to TRBD1. Germline lookup yields CDR1 MNHEY and CDR2 SMNVEV (reference sequence). Germline trimming cut 6 bases from V and 1 base from J; bases unmatched to any gene: 8. CDR3 length equals 15 residues. The CDR3 loop reads CASRPTYRGNTEAFF. In DNA form, the CDR3 reads TGTGCCAGCAGGCCCACCTACAGGGGGAACACTGAAGCTTTCTTT.

The chain recombines TRBV11-2 with TRBJ2-7; weak D call: TRBD2 (6 bases). Germline V CDR1 and CDR2: SGHAT, FQNNGV. There are 15 residues in the CDR3. The germline V and J ends were trimmed by 1 base and 2 bases, with 12 bases remaining between them. The CDR3 here is CASSLGGGVTYEQYF. CDR3 bases: TGTGCCAGCAGCTTAGGAGGCGGGGTTACCTACGAGCAGTACTTC.

Many counts were recorded for this clonotype. The chain uses TRBV20-1 and TRBJ2-7; 10 positions agree with TRBD1. With V trimmed by 3 bases and J by 3 bases, 5 bases remained unmatched. The V gene's germline CDR1 is DFQATT and CDR2 SNEGSKA (reference sequence). The CDR3 covers 14 residues. The CDR3 DNA is TGCAGTGCTAGGTGGACAGGGGGTTACTACGAGCAGTACTTC. Protein: CSARWTGGYYEQYF.

This clonotype was counted many times. V and J are TRBV20-1 and TRBJ2-1, with D uncertain. The V end lost 1 base, the J end lost 7 bases, and 5 bases lay between the germline ends. The CDR3 sequence is 11 residues long. Germline V gives CDR1 DFQATT, CDR2 SNEGSKA (reference sequence). CDR3 sequence (DNA): TGCAGTGCTAGAGGGGGAAATGAGCAGTTCTTC. It is translated as CSARGGNEQFF.

This clonotype occurred many times. This sequence joins TRBV6-5 and TRBJ2-1; 8 bases are shared with TRBD1. Germline CDR1 reads MNHEY; CDR2 reads SVGAGI. The CDR3 is made up of 13 amino acids. V trimming: 6 bases; J trimming: 7 bases; junction bases outside the gene matches: 5. The CDR3 DNA reads TGTGCCAGCAGCCCGACAGGGGTGAATGAGCAGTTCTTC. It is translated as CASSPTGVNEQFF.

This chain uses TRBV3-1 with TRBJ1-4; D gene unclear. The CDR3 is 14 residues long. The V gene lost 3 bases and the J gene lost 7 bases, with 12 bases spanning the gap. CDR1 and CDR2 (germline): LGHDT, YNNKEL (reference sequence). The chain's CDR3 is CASSHDNRGEKLFF. Here the CDR3 DNA reads TGTGCCAGCAGCCACGACAACCGAGGTGAAAAACTGTTTTTT.

Concerning this clonotype itself: This sequence may be a read error, since a much larger clone differs from it by one base. The chain joins TRBV30 to TRBJ2-4; a weak D match, TRBD1 (6 bases). Trimming cost V 8 bases and J 7 bases, with 15 bases left between them. CDR3 length equals 12 residues. CDR1 GTSNPN and CDR2 SVGIG come from the germline V gene (reference sequence). Here the CDR3 reads CAGTRQDNIQYF. The CDR3 bases are TGTGCCGGGACCCGACAGGATAACATTCAGTACTTC.

The chain employs TRBV20-1 and TRBJ1-6; tentative D call: TRBD1 (5 bases). CDR1 is DFQATT and CDR2 is SNEGSKA in the germline V gene (reference sequence). This CDR3 comprises 14 residues. The CDR3 protein is CSAPRDYYNSPLHF. In DNA form, the CDR3 reads TGCAGCGCCCCCCGGGACTACTATAATTCACCCCTCCACTTT.

The V and J genes are TRBV4-1 and TRBJ2-1; 10 bases line up with TRBD2. In germline, CDR1 is MGHRA, CDR2 YSYEKL. V was clipped by 3 bases and J by 8 bases; unmatched bases: 10. This CDR3 contains 16 residues. This CDR3 is CASSQGISGRGYEQFF. The CDR3 bases are TGCGCCAGCAGCCAGGGGATCAGCGGGAGGGGGTATGAGCAGTTCTTC.

This clonotype showed up many times. The CDR3 loop is CAIRAGGISGANVLTF. CDR3 sequence (DNA): TGTGCCATCCGAGCGGGAGGGATCTCTGGGGCCAACGTCCTGACTTTC. V gene TRBV28 combines with J gene TRBJ2-6; 10 bases match TRBD2. CDR1 MDHEN and CDR2 SYDVKM come from the germline V gene. V shed 10 bases and J 0 bases; nucleotides not matched to a gene: 6. CDR3 length: 16 amino acids.

The rearrangement links TRBV29-1 to TRBJ2-3; tentatively, D is TRBD1 (6 bases). Trimming left V 3 bases short and J 4 bases short, with 11 bases between. Germline values: CDR1 SQVTM, CDR2 ANQGSEA. The CDR3 sequence is 13 residues long. CDR3 nucleotides: TGCAGCGTTGAGAACAGGGTCGCAGATACGCAGTATTTT. Protein product: CSVENRVADTQYF.

This rearrangement joins TRBV6-6 to TRBJ2-2, with 8 bases fitting TRBD1. Germline-derived CDR1 and CDR2 are MNHNY and SVGAGI (reference sequence). CDR3 length equals 15 residues. Unmatched junction bases numbered 5, after V lost 4 bases and J lost 4 bases. Here the CDR3 DNA reads TGTGCCAGCAGTTTCGGACAGGGCGTCACCGGGGAGCTGTTTTTT. It codes for CASSFGQGVTGELFF.

This clonotype has ten or more counts. Here the CDR3 DNA reads TGTGCCAGCAGTTACAGACCGACTAGCGGGAGTCCTCCCTACGAGCAGTACTTC. Protein sequence: CASSYRPTSGSPPYEQYF. The V and J genes are TRBV6-6 and TRBJ2-7, with TRBD2 matching over 12 bases. Looked up from germline, CDR1 is MNHNY and CDR2 is SVGAGI (reference sequence). V shed 2 bases and J 2 bases; nucleotides not matched to a gene: 10. The CDR3 consists of 18 residues.

The chain carries TRBV2 and TRBJ1-4; a possible D gene is TRBD1 (6 bases). V was cut by 7 bases and J by 3 bases, with 15 bases left in between. Germline CDR1 SNHLY, CDR2 FYNNEI. CDR3 size: 15 residues. CDR3 bases: TGTGCCAGCACCCAACCCGGGACACCTAATGAAAAACTGTTTTTT. Its protein is CASTQPGTPNEKLFF.

The rearrangement joins TRBV14 to TRBJ2-1, with no clear D. The CDR3 loop spans 14 amino acids. Trimming removed 2 bases at V and 3 bases at J, with 8 bases between. Germline V CDR1 and CDR2: SGHDN, FVKESK. The chain's CDR3 is CASSQTRVYNEQFF. CDR3 in DNA: TGTGCCAGCAGCCAAACACGTGTCTACAATGAGCAGTTCTTC.

This clonotype showed up many times. This sequence joins TRBV29-1 and TRBJ2-5; D is ambiguous. Germline assignment: CDR1 SQVTM and CDR2 ANQGSEA. V was pared by 7 bases and J by 4 bases, with 7 bases between. The CDR3 is 10 residues long. Written as DNA, the CDR3 is TGCAGCGCCCTTGGAGAGACCCAGTACTTC. It yields the protein CSALGETQYF.